Listed below are T cell receptor beta chains from one sample, sequenced in a study. TCRdb called the RT-PCR reads again in MiXCR, with one record for every CDR3 protein. This repertoire shows about 680,000 distinct CDR3 sequences, around 14% found once; its top ten account for 3.6%. The sequencing input was memory CD4+ T cells from blood. These receptors came from a female donor in good health, serving as a healthy control. Both conserved end residues are part of each CDR3. A D gene is named only where the DNA matches it firmly. A row's size may be missing; if present it is once, few, many or a size class.

.	TRBV4-2	many	TRBJ2-1	TGTGCCAGCGAGGGACAAGGGTACAATGAGCAGTTCTTC	CASEGQGYNEQFF
.	TRBV5-1	few	TRBJ2-3	TGCGCCAGCAGCTTCAGACAGGTCACAGATACGCAGTATTTT	CASSFRQVTDTQYF
TRBD2	TRBV7-9	.	TRBJ2-3	TGTGCCAGCAGCCAGGGACTAGCGGGAGCATACGCAGATACGCAGTATTTT	CASSQGLAGAYADTQYF
.	TRBV9	.	TRBJ1-3	TGTGCCAGCAGCGACGACAGGCGATATGGAAACACCATATATTTT	CASSDDRRYGNTIYF
.	TRBV18	many	TRBJ1-2	TGTGCCAGCTCACTGGATTCTGGCTACACCTTC	CASSLDSGYTF
.	TRBV11-2	many	TRBJ1-1	TGTGCCAGCAGCTTAGACCTGGATGGCACTGAAGCTTTCTTT	CASSLDLDGTEAFF
.	TRBV6-5	many	TRBJ2-2	TGTGCCAGCAGCTCCAGTCGTGCGGGGTCCACCACCGGGGAGCTGTTTTTT	CASSSSRAGSTTGELFF
.	TRBV5-1	few	TRBJ1-1	TGCGCCAGCAGCTTGGAGGGGGGGAGGACTGAAGCTTTCTTT	CASSLEGGRTEAFF
.	TRBV11-1	many	TRBJ2-1	TGTGCCAGCAGCTTGGGGGGGCCCAATGAGCAGTTCTTC	CASSLGGPNEQFF
TRBD2	TRBV25-1	.	TRBJ2-3	TGTGCCAGCGAAGCCCGGGAGCGGGAGGCCGATACGCAGTATTTT	CASEAREREADTQYF
.	TRBV23-1	.	TRBJ1-2	TGCGCCAGCAGGAGCATTAATGGCTACACCTTC	CASRSINGYTF
TRBD1	TRBV6-1	few	TRBJ1-5	TGTGCCAGCAGTGGACGGGACAGGGGGAGTCAACTACTTAGCAATCAGCCCCAGCATTTT	CASSGRDRGSQLLSNQPQHF
TRBD2	TRBV5-1	many	TRBJ2-1	TGCGCCAGCACACGGACTAGCGGGGGATACAATGAGCAGTTCTTC	CASTRTSGGYNEQFF
TRBD1	TRBV4-1	.	TRBJ1-6	TGCGCCAGCAGCCAAGAACAGAGACAGGGTTATTCACCCCTCCACTTT	CASSQEQRQGYSPLHF
.	TRBV6-6	many	TRBJ1-1	TGTGCCAGCAGTTTGGGCAGCCCTTTGCCTGAAGCTTTCTTT	CASSLGSPLPEAFF
.	TRBV5-1	many	TRBJ2-1	TGCGCCAGCAGCTCGAACAGCGGGACACCCGGATCGAACAATGAGCAGTTCTTC	CASSSNSGTPGSNNEQFF
TRBD2	TRBV5-1	.	TRBJ2-7	TGCGCCAGCAGCTTCCAGACTAGCGGGAGGGGCGAGCAGTACTTC	CASSFQTSGRGEQYF
TRBD1	TRBV6-2/TRBV6-3	.	TRBJ1-6	TGTGCCAGCAAGGGACAGGCGGACAATTCACCCCTCCACTTT	CASKGQADNSPLHF
TRBD1	TRBV5-5	.	TRBJ1-1	TGTGCCAGCAGCTTCCTACAGGGGTACACTGAAGCTTTCTTT	CASSFLQGYTEAFF
TRBD1	TRBV29-1	many	TRBJ1-1	TGCAGCGCTCGACAGGGACCCGAGACTGAAGCTTTCTTT	CSARQGPETEAFF
.	TRBV7-3	.	TRBJ1-2	TGTGCCAGCAGCTTACATAGGTTAGGCTATGGCTACACCTTC	CASSLHRLGYGYTF
.	TRBV5-4	few	TRBJ2-1	TGTGCCAGCAGCGGAGGGGGGACAGATCATTTTTACAATGAGCAGTTCTTC	CASSGGGTDHFYNEQFF
TRBD1	TRBV14	.	TRBJ2-4	TGTGCCAGCAGCCAAGAGACAGGGGAGCACATTCAGTACTTC	CASSQETGEHIQYF
.	TRBV7-2	many	TRBJ1-4	TGTGCCAGCAGCTTAGGCTCGCCGGGTGAAAAACTGTTTTTT	CASSLGSPGEKLFF
.	TRBV28	.	TRBJ2-7	TGTGCCAGCAGTTTGGTTGGCATAATGCCCTACGAGCAGTACTTC	CASSLVGIMPYEQYF
.	TRBV5-1	many	TRBJ2-4	TGCGCCAGCAGCGCTCTGGGGGAGAGCATTCAGTACTTC	CASSALGESIQYF
.	TRBV5-5	many	TRBJ1-5	TGTGCCAGCAGCTTAGGCAGGGAACAGCCCCAGCATTTT	CASSLGREQPQHF
.	TRBV3-1	.	TRBJ1-1	TGTGCCAGCAGCCAGGTTGGGCATGAAGCTTTCTTT	CASSQVGHEAFF
.	TRBV2	.	TRBJ2-5	TGTGCCAGCAGGACCATTGAAGAGACCCAGTACTTC	CASRTIEETQYF
TRBD1	TRBV5-1	many	TRBJ1-1	TGCGCCAGCAGCCGCAGGGGGGGTGATACTGAAGCTTTCTTT	CASSRRGGDTEAFF
.	TRBV6-1	many	TRBJ1-5	TGTGCCAGCAGCTTTGACAGGTACAATCAGCCCCAGCATTTT	CASSFDRYNQPQHF
.	TRBV7-3	.	TRBJ2-1	TGTGCCAGCAGCCGCATTCAAGGTACCTACAATGAGCAGTTCTTC	CASSRIQGTYNEQFF
.	TRBV7-3	many	TRBJ2-3	TGTGCCAGCAGCTTAACCTACGCTAGTACGACAGATACGCAGTATTTT	CASSLTYASTTDTQYF
.	TRBV7-9	many	TRBJ2-5	TGTGCCAGCAGCTTAGATAACTTGGAGACCCAGTACTTC	CASSLDNLETQYF